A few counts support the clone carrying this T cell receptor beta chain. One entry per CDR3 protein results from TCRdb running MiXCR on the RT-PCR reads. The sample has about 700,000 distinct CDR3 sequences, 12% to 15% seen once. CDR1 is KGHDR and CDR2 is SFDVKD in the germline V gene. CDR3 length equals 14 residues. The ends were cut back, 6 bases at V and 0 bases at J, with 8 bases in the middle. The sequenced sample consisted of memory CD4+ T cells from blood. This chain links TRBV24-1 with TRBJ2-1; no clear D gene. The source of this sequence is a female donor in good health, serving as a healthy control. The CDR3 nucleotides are TGTGCCACCAGTAAGTCTGCCTCCTACAATGAGCAGTTCTTC. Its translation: CATSKSASYNEQFF.